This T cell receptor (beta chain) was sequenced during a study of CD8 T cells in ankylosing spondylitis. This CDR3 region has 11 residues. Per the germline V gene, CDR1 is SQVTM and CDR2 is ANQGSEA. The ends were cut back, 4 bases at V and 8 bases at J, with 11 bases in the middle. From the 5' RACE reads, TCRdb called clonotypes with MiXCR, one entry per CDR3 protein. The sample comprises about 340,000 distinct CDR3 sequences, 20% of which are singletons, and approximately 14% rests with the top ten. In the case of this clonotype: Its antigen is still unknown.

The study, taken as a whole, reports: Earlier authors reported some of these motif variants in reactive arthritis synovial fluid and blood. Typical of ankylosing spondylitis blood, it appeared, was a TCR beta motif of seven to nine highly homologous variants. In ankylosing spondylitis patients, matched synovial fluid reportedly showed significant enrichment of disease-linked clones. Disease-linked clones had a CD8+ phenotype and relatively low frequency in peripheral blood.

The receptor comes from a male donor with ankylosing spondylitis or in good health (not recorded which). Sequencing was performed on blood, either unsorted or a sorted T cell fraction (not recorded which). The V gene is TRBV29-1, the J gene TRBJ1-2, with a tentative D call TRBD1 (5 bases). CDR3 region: CSVGARDGYTF. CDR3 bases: TGCAGCGTTGGTGCAAGGGACGGCTACACCTTC. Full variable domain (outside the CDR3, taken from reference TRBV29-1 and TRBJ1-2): SAVISQKPSRDICQRGTSLTIQCQVDSQVTMMFWYRQQPGQSLTLIATANQGSEATYESGFVIDKFPISRPNLTFSTLTVSNMSPEDSSIYLCSVGARDGYTFGSGTRLTVV.